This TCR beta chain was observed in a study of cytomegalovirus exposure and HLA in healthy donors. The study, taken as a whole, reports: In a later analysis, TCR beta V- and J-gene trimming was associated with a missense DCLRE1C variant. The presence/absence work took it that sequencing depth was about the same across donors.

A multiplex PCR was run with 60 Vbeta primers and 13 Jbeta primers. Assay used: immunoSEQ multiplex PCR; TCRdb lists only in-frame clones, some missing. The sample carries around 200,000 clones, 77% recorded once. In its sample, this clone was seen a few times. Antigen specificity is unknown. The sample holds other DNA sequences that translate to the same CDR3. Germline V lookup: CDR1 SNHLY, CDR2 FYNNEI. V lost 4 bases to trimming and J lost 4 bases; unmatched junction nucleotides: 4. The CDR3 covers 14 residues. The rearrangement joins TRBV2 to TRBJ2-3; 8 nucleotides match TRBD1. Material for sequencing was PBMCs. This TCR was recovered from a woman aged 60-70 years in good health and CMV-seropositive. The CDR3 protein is CASSATGGADTQYF. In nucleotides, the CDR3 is TGTGCCAGCAGTGCTACAGGGGGTGCAGATACGCAGTATTTT.